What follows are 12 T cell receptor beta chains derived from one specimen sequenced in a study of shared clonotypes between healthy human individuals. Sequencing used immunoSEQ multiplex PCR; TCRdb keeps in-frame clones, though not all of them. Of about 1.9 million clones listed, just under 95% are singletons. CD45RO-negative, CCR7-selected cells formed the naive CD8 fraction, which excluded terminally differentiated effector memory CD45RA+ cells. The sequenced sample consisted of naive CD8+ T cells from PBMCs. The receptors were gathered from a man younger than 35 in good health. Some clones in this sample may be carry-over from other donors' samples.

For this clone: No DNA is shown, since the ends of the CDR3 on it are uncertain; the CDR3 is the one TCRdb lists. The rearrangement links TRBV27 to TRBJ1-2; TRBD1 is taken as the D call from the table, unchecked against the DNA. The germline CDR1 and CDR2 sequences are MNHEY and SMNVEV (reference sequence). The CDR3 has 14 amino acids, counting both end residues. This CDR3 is CASSFLAGDYGYTF.

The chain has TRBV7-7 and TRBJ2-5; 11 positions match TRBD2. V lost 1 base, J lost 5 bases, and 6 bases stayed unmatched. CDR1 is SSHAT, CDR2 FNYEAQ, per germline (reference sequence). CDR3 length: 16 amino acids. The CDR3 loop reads CASSLGDLAGGETQYF. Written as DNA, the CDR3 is TGTGCCAGCAGCTTAGGGGACTTAGCGGGAGGGGAGACCCAGTACTTC.

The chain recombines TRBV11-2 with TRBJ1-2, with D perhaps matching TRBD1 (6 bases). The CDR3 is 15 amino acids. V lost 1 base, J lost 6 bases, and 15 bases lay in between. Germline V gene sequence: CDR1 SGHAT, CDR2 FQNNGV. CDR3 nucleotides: TGTGCCAGCAGCTTAGGACTAGGGGGGCCGAATGGCTACACCTTC. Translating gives CASSLGLGGPNGYTF.

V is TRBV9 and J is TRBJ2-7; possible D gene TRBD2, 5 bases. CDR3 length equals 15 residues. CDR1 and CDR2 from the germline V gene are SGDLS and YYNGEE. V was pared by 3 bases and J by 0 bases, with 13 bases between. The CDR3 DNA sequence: TGTGCCAGCAGCGGTGAAAGCGGACTCTCCTACGAGCAGTACTTC. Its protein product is CASSGESGLSYEQYF. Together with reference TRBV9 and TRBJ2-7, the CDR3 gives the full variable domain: DSGVTQTPKHLITATGQRVTLRCSPRSGDLSVYWYQQSLDQGLQFLIQYYNGEERAKGNILERFSAQQFPDLHSELNLSSLELGDSALYFCASSGESGLSYEQYFGPGTRLTVT.

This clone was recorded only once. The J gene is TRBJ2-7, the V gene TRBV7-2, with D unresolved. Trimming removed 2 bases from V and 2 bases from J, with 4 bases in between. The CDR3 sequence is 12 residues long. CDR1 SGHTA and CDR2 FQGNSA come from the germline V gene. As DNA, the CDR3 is TGTGCCAGCAGCTTACTCACCTACGAGCAGTACTTC. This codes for CASSLLTYEQYF.

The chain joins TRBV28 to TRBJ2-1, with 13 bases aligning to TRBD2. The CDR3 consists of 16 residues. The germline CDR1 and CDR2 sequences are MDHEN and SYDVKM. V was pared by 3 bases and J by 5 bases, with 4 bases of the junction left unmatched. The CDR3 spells CASSFPGLAGNNEQFF. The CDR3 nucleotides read TGTGCCAGCAGTTTCCCGGGACTAGCGGGAAACAATGAGCAGTTCTTC. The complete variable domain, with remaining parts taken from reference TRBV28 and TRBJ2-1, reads DVKVTQSSRYLVKRTGEKVFLECVQDMDHENMFWYRQDPGLGLRLIYFSYDVKMKEKGDIPEGYSVSREKKERFSLILESASTNQTSMYLCASSFPGLAGNNEQFFGPGTRLTVL.

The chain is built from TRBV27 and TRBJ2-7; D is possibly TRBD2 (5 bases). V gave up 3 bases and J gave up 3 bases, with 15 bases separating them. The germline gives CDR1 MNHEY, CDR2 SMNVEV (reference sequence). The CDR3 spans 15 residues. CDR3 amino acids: CASSLYQGSYYEQYF. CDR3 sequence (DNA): TGTGCCAGCAGTTTGTACCAAGGGAGCTACTACGAGCAGTACTTC.

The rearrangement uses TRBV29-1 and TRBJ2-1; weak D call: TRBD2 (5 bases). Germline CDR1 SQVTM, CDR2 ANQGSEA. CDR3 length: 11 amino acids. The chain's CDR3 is CRTQEGNEQFF. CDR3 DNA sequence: TGCAGGACACAAGAGGGCAATGAGCAGTTCTTC.

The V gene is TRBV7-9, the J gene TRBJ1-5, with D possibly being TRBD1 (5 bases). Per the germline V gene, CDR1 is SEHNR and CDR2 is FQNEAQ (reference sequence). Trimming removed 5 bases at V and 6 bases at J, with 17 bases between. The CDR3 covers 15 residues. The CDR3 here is CASSPRGGDGQPQHF. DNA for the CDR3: TGTGCCAGCAGCCCCCGGGGGGGGGACGGTCAGCCCCAGCATTTT.

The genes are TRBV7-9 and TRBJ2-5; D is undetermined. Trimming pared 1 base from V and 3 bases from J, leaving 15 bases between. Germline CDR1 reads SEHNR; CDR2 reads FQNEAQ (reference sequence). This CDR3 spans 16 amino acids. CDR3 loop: CASSLGVAGTKETQYF. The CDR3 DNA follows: TGTGCCAGCAGCTTAGGAGTAGCAGGTACCAAAGAGACCCAGTACTTC.

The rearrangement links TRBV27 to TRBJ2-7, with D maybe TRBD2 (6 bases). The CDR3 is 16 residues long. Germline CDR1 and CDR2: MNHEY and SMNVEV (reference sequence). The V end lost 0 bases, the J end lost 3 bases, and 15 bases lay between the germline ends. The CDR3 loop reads CASSLSGDFNLYEQYF. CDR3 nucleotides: TGTGCCAGCAGTTTATCGGGGGACTTTAACCTCTACGAGCAGTACTTC.

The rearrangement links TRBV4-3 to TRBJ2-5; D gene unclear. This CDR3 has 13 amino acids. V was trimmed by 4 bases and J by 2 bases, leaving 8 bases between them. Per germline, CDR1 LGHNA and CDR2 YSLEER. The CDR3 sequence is CASSLGVQETQYF. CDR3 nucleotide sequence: TGCGCCAGCAGCCTAGGAGTTCAAGAGACCCAGTACTTC.